Sequencing of this T cell receptor (beta chain) was carried out in a study of tumor-infiltrating lymphocytes in primary liver carcinoma. Study-wide points: Reduced overlap was seen in tumor-adjacent and tumor-blood pairs versus tumor region pairs.

This CDR3 is built from 15 residues. Germline assignment: CDR1 MNHEY and CDR2 SVGAGI. Bulk tissue was left unsorted, and RNA and DNA were co-extracted from about 19-30 mg of it. Every single tumor sample held over 90% viable tumor cells. For this clonotype: Its cognate antigen is unknown. The junction and the germline gene differ at one end; a read error may be behind it.

The investigators made TCR beta cDNA from approximately 500 ng total RNA, using a constant-region primer. What produced the TCR beta libraries was three nested multiplex PCR rounds using slightly modified ARM-PCR. Both of the initial two PCR rounds ran for around 9 cycles and employed TRBV1-TRBV30 forward primers alongside a C-beta reverse primer. TCRdb re-called the multiplex PCR reads with MiXCR, one entry per CDR3 protein. The sample consists of around 190,000 distinct CDR3 sequences, over 80% of them appearing once. This TCR derives from a man aged 35-49 years with primary liver carcinoma and hepatitis B virus infection. Input material: tumor tissue from primary liver carcinoma. The chain recombines TRBV6-5 with TRBJ1-2; TRBD1 is a possible D gene (6 bases). CDR3 coding DNA: TGTGCCAGCAGCCCACAGGGATCCGATAACTACGGCTACACCTTC. Its translation: CASSPQGSDNYGYTF.